This TCR beta chain was recovered during a study of shared clonotypes between healthy human individuals. Sequencing was at deep level. TCRdb's table, derived via immunoSEQ multiplex PCR, lists solely in-frame clones and lacks some. The sample shows about 380,000 clones, 96% of them seen only once. CDR1 and CDR2 from the germline V gene are LNHNV and YYDKDF (reference sequence). The CDR3 consists of 14 residues. Trimming took off 5 bases at V and 4 bases at J, with 11 bases between the two ends. V is TRBV15 and J is TRBJ2-2; D gene ambiguous. Source material: memory CD8+ T cells sorted from blood. The subset: CD45RO+ cells pooled with CCR7-negative TemRA cells. The clonotype was recovered from a man between 25 and 39 years old in good health. The CDR3 spells CATSVGYGTGELFF. CDR3 in DNA: TGTGCCACCAGCGTGGGGTATGGCACCGGGGAGCTGTTTTTT.